What follows are 2 T cell receptor beta chains derived from one specimen sequenced in a study of Graves' ophthalmopathy and Graves' hyperthyroidism. RNA transcripts were the template, and TCR beta CDR3 regions were amplified from them. The library came from an HTBI-primed first-round RT-PCR and a second-round multiplex PCR. MiXCR, run by TCRdb on the multiplex PCR reads, gives a single entry per CDR3 protein. The sample consists of under 400,000 distinct CDR3 sequences, roughly 15% of them appearing once. Input material: peripheral blood. The receptor source for this set is an adult man with Graves' ophthalmopathy.

The V and J genes are TRBV11-2 and TRBJ2-6; D uncertain. Germline V gene data show CDR1 as SGHAT and CDR2 as FQNNGV. This CDR3 spans 15 amino acids. Trimming shortened V by 5 bases and J by 0 bases, and 8 bases separated the two germline ends. CDR3 loop: CASSKLRSGANVLTF. CDR3 DNA sequence: TGTGCCAGCAGCAAACTCCGCTCTGGGGCCAACGTCCTGACTTTC.

The chain joins TRBV12-3 or TRBV12-4 to TRBJ1-3; the D is unclear. CDR3 length: 13 amino acids. V was trimmed by 3 bases and J by 4 bases, leaving 7 bases between them. CDR3 protein: CASSLADGNTIYF. CDR3 nucleotide sequence: TGTGCCAGCAGTTTGGCAGACGGAAACACCATATATTTT.